The entry below gives a single T cell receptor (beta chain) sequence along with its context. Antigen specificity is unknown. The sample originates from a study of cytomegalovirus exposure and HLA in healthy donors. Study-wide results and caveats: Later analysis reportedly placed an Asian-associated ancestry cluster below the approximately 700-donor mean in N-insertions. Data from an earlier analysis indicated that most TCR beta V segments were productive either about 87% or about 30% of the time. It was reported that the classifier diagnosed cytomegalovirus status with high specificity and sensitivity in both the original and validation cohorts. A later look showed TCR association rates differing by HLA locus, highest for DRB1 and lowest for HLA-C.

The PCR contained 60 Vbeta and 13 Jbeta primers. Sequenced by immunoSEQ multiplex PCR; TCRdb stores in-frame clones only, minus some. This sample has 120,000 or so clones; 75% to 90% occur once, and the top ten carry more than 8%. Sequenced: PBMCs. This TCR came from a man aged 25-45 years in good health and CMV-seropositive.

DNA for the CDR3: TGCGCCAGCAGCCAAGTTGTTTCGACTAGGGCGAACGAGCAGTACTTC. It codes for CASSQVVSTRANEQYF. The chain links TRBV4-1 to TRBJ2-7; D possibly corresponds to TRBD2 (6 bases). This CDR3 contains 16 residues. Trimming took 1 base from V and 5 from J, leaving 18 bases between them. Germline CDR1 and CDR2: MGHRA and YSYEKL.